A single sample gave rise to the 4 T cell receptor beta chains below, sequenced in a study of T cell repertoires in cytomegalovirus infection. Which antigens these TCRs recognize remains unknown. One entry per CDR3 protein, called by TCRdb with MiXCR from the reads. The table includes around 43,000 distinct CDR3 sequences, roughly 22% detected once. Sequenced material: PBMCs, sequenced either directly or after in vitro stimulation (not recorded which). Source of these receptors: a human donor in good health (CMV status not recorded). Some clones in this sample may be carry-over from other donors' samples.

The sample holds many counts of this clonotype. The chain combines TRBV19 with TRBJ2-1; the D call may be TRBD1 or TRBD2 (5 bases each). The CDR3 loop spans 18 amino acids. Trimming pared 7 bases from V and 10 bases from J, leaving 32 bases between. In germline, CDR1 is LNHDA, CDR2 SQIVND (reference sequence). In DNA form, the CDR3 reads TGTGCCAGTACAGTGAGCGCCCCTGATTGGGGCGAGAGAGGGGAGCAGTTCTTC. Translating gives CASTVSAPDWGERGEQFF.

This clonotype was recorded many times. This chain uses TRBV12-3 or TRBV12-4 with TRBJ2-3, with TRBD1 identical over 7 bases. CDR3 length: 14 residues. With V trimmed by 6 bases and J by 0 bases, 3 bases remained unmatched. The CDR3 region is CASRTGQSTDTQYF. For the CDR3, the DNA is TGTGCCAGCAGAACGGGACAGAGCACAGATACGCAGTATTTT.

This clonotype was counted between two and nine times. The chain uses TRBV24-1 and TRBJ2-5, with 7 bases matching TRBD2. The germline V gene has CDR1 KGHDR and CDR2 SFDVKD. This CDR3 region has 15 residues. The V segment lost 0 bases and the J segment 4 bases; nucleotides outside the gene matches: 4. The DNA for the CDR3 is TGTGCCACCAGTGATTTGACGGGGGGAGCAGAGACCCAGTACTTC. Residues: CATSDLTGGAETQYF.

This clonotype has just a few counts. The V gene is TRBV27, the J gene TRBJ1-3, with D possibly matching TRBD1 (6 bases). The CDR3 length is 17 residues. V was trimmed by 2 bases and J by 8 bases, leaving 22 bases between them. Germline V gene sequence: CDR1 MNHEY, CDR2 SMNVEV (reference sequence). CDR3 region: CASSLDATGPHSDTIYF. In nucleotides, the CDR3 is TGTGCCAGCAGTTTAGACGCGACAGGCCCTCATTCGGACACCATATATTTT.